The entry below describes one TCR beta chain. The target of this receptor is not known. No base qualities exist here, and no much larger clone lies one base off it. The sample originates from a study of shared clonotypes between healthy human individuals (dated by TCRdb to the early 2020s). For the wider study: The cohort comprised a couple of women and a few men aged 18 to 49 years. Different laboratories and diverse techniques were used to prepare libraries and sequence TCR repertoires, to increase sequencing depth and limit assay-specific biases. To estimate repertoire size and how much clonotypes are shared between individuals, the study performed deep sequencing of blood TCR repertoires from 4 to 6 healthy adults. Per donor, leukapheresis produced somewhere between about 0.8 and 9.5 billion PBMCs. Per donor, three plates each were used for CD4 naive and CD4 memory, two for CD8 naive, and one for CD8 memory. The study at large found these results: Incomplete sequencing was indicated by rarefaction of sorted-subset datasets, despite the large sequencing depth. Naive subsets generally had larger estimated clonotype richness than memory subsets. Compared with non-shared clonotypes, clonotypes shared by all four sorted-subset donors had higher generation probabilities. Sampling was restricted to blood, and TCR repertoires in tissues likely differ from the TCR repertoires found in blood. The small number of donors limited the genetic and exposure-history diversity represented. Pairwise subsampling led to the expectation that sequencing depth would affect the degree of clonotype sharing among donors. Across four donors, roughly 5.1% of naive CD4, approximately 3.6% of naive CD8, 2.3% of memory CD4, and 0.3% to 0.45% of memory CD8 clonotypes were shared.

For CDR1 and CDR2, the germline V gene lists MNHNS and SASEGT. Trimming accounts for 2 bases at V and 3 bases at J, while the number of junction bases matched to no gene is 12. The CDR3 contains 17 residues, cysteine and phenylalanine counted. The kept DNA is CDR3 alone, 51 bases in frame from the first base. Using the deep immunoSEQ assay, multiplex PCR amplified TCR CDR3 regions from genomic DNA. Genomic DNA extracted from each cell subset was distributed evenly over all wells of several immunoSEQ 96-well plates, and each plate served as one replicate. Each replicate PCR for sorted subsets received approximately 200 ng genomic DNA, equal to tens of thousands of T cell genomes. The purified libraries were quantified using a Qubit 3.0 fluorometer, sized with a Bioanalyzer 2100, and then quantified again using the KAPA Library Quantification kit. A separate single-read 150-cycle Illumina NextSeq 550 flow cell was used to sequence each immunoSEQ 96-well plate. The original methods were these. Because only junctional sequences without quality scores were contained in the immunoSEQ output, filtering matching that applied to full-length reads could not be performed. To assign V/J genes and CDR3, sequences were annotated against IMGT germline references using PyIR, a Python wrapper for IgBLAST v1.9. Reads were removed for weak V/J assignments (E-value above 1e-6), missing CDR3, stop codons, out-of-frame junctions, or ambiguous translated residues. A V3J clonotype was defined by an identical inferred V gene, J gene, and CDR3 amino acid sequence. The percentage overlap between two repertoires was calculated by dividing the number of shared unique clonotypes by the size of the smaller repertoire. Three approaches were used to assess repertoire richness: RTK rarefaction, the Chao1 estimator, and Recon v2.1 estimates of unobserved clonotypes. Generation probabilities were computed with OLGA for all TCRbeta clonotypes obtained by the gDNA method from several donors. As stored in TCRdb, this immuneACCESS dataset retains in-frame rearrangements with V and J assigned. A fraction of the clones does not appear; measured against another copy, unresolved V genes explain less than half of the discrepancy, and the remainder lacks a known reason. V and J calls and clone size follow that table, whereas D and trimming were derived from the DNA. This sample is represented by roughly 2.2 million clones; roughly 90% of them were singletons. The biggest ten clones account for approximately 0.39% of the sample.

Healthy HIV-negative adults with no recently reported acute infections or vaccinations were included as donors. All donors were Caucasian adults living in Nashville, Tennessee, USA. Magnetic negative selection was used to enrich CD4+ T cells, after which naive cells were positively selected on CD45RA and the negative fraction became the memory subset. After blood collection by leukapheresis, PBMCs were isolated using Ficoll-Histopaque density gradient centrifugation and then cryopreserved in the vapor phase of liquid nitrogen. Analytical flow cytometry was used to check the purity and quantity of every magnetically sorted T cell population. Genomic DNA was isolated from each sorted fraction and quantified by UV absorbance on a Nanodrop 2000c.

The sequence is built from TRBV6-1 and TRBJ1-1; a stretch of 7 junction bases matches TRBD1. This receptor was taken from a young man in good health. Some clones in this sample may be carry-over from other donors' samples. The sequencing input was naive CD4+ T cells from PBMCs. What this sample's cell subset or site label stands for: CD45RA+ positively selected. The CDR3 protein sequence reads: CASSEKGQTGGHTEAFF. The nucleotide sequence reads TGTGCCAGCAGTGAAAAGGGACAGACCGGAGGGCACACTGAAGCTTTCTTT.